This TCR beta chain comes out of a study of blood T cell repertoires in COVID-19. Libraries were prepared by immunoSEQ multiplex PCR; TCRdb keeps only in-frame clonotypes and omits some of them. This sample has some 300,000 clones, with just under 90% found just once. Across 20 to 25 US areas, participants ranged in age from 18 to 89 years. Participants' own reports of clinical history determined their cohort assignment. This clonotype was sampled from a woman aged 25-40 years who had recovered from COVID-19. Sequencing was performed on PBMCs or T cells enriched from blood (not recorded which).

For the CDR3, the DNA is TGTGCCAGCAGCCTTACAGGAGATGAAAAACTGTTTTTT. Protein sequence: CASSLTGDEKLFF. The chain employs TRBV7-9 and TRBJ1-4; D may be TRBD1 (5 bases). Trimming pared 5 bases from V and 6 bases from J, leaving 10 bases between. The germline V gene encodes CDR1 SEHNR and CDR2 FQNEAQ (reference sequence). The CDR3 extends over 13 amino acids.